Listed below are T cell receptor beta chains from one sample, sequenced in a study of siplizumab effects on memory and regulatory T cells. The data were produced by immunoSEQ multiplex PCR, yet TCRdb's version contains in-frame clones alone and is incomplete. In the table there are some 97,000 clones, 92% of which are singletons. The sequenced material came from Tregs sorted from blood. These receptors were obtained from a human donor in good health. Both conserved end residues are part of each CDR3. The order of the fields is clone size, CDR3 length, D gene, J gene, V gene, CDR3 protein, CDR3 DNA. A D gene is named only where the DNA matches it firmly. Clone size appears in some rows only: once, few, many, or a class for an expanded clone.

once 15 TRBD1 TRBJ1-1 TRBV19 CASRTNDRAFTEAFF TGTGCCAGTAGGACAAACGACAGGGCGTTCACTGAAGCTTTCTTT
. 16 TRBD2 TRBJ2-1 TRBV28 CASRPRWTSVDNEQFF TGTGCCAGCAGACCACGATGGACTAGCGTCGACAATGAGCAGTTCTTC
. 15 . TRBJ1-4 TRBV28 CASSSAGGTNEKLFF TGTGCCAGCTCCTCGGCGGGGGGAACTAATGAAAAACTGTTTTTT
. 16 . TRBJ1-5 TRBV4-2 CASSQVRAGGDQPQHF TGTGCCAGCAGCCAGGTCAGGGCAGGAGGGGATCAGCCCCAGCATTTT
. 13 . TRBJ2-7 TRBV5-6 CASSFVGKYEQYF TGTGCCAGCAGCTTCGTCGGGAAATACGAGCAGTACTTC
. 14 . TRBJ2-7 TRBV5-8 CASSQVAGGPEQYF TGTGCCAGCAGCCAAGTGGCAGGAGGACCCGAGCAGTACTTC
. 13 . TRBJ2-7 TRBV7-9 CASSRGRDYEQYF TGTGCCAGCAGCCGAGGACGGGACTACGAGCAGTACTTC
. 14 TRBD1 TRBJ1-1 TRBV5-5 CASSLGTGIPEAFF TGTGCCAGCAGCTTGGGGACAGGGATCCCTGAAGCTTTCTTT
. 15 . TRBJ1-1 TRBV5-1 CASSLGGPKNTEAFF TGCGCCAGCAGCTTGGGAGGCCCCAAGAACACTGAAGCTTTCTTT
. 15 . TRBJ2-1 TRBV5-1 CASSLRLGKSGEQFF TGCGCCAGCAGCTTACGACTAGGGAAGTCGGGTGAGCAGTTCTTC
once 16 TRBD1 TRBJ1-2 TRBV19 CASSTGLWDRGAGYTF TGTGCCAGTAGTACCGGGCTTTGGGACAGGGGTGCTGGCTACACCTTC
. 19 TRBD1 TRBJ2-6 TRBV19 CASSILTGAFRAGANVLTF TGTGCCAGTAGTATCCTGACAGGGGCTTTTCGTGCTGGGGCCAACGTCCTGACTTTC
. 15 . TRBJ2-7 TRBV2 CASRREQGESYEQYF TGTGCCAGCAGGAGGGAACAGGGAGAGTCCTACGAGCAGTACTTC
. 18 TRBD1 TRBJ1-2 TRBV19 CASSPQPGQLIGNYGYTF TGTGCCAGTAGTCCTCAACCGGGACAGTTGATTGGCAACTATGGCTACACCTTC
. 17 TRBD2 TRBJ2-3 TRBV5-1 CASSLGLAGGSTDTQYF TGCGCCAGCAGCTTGGGGCTAGCGGGAGGATCCACAGATACGCAGTATTTT
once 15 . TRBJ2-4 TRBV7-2 CASRNPGTPKNIQYF TGTGCCAGCAGGAACCCCGGGACACCCAAAAACATTCAGTACTTC
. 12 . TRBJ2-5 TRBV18 CASGLSEETQYF TGTGCCAGCGGCCTTTCAGAAGAGACCCAGTACTTC
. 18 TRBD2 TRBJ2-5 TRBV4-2 CASSQVPLSSGYQETQYF TGTGCCAGCAGCCAAGTCCCTTTGTCTAGCGGGTACCAAGAGACCCAGTACTTC
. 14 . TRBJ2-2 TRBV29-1 CSVERGINTGELFF TGCAGCGTTGAAAGGGGCATTAACACCGGGGAGCTGTTTTTT
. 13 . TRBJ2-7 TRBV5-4 CASSLAGSYEQYF TGTGCCAGCAGCTTGGCCGGATCCTACGAGCAGTACTTC
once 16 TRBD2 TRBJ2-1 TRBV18 CASSPPSGGPYNEQFF TGTGCCAGCTCACCACCGTCGGGAGGGCCCTACAATGAGCAGTTCTTC
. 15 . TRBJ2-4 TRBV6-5 CASNPRGDGKNIQYF TGTGCCAGCAACCCTAGGGGGGACGGTAAAAACATTCAGTACTTC
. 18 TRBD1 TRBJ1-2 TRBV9 CASSVGSSRGGSGYGYTF TGTGCCAGCAGCGTAGGAAGTTCGAGAGGGGGCTCGGGCTATGGCTACACCTTC
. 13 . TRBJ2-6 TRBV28 CASRVPGANVLTF TGTGCCAGTCGCGTCCCTGGGGCCAACGTCCTGACTTTC
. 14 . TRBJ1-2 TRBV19 CASSILGPNYGYTF TGTGCCAGTAGTATATTGGGCCCTAACTATGGCTACACCTTC
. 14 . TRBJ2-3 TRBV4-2 CASSQDGRSDTQYF TGTGCCAGCAGCCAAGATGGGAGGTCAGATACGCAGTATTTT
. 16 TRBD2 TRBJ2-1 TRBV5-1 CASSLGLAGRLGEQFF TGCGCCAGCAGCCTAGGACTAGCCGGGAGGTTAGGTGAGCAGTTCTTC
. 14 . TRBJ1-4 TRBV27 CASGRTAQNEKLFF TGTGCCAGCGGTAGGACAGCACAAAATGAAAAACTGTTTTTT
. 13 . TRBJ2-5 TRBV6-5 CASSSRGKETQYF TGTGCCAGCAGTTCAAGGGGGAAAGAGACCCAGTACTTC
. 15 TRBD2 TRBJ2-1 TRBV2 CASSTSGSPYNEQFF TGTGCCAGCAGCACTAGCGGGAGCCCCTACAATGAGCAGTTCTTC
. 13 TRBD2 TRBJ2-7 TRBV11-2 CASSLDRGGEQYF TGTGCCAGCAGCTTAGATCGGGGGGGCGAGCAGTACTTC
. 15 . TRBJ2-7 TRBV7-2 CASSLASQITYEPYF TGTGCCAGCAGCTTAGCTTCTCAGATTACCTACGAGCCGTACTTC
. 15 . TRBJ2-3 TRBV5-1 CASSLADSPTDTQYF TGCGCCAGCAGCTTGGCGGACAGTCCCACAGATACGCAGTATTTT
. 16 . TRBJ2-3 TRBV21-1 CASSRPGKARECTQYF TGTGCCAGCAGCAGACCAGGGAAAGCTCGGGAATGTACGCAGTATTTT
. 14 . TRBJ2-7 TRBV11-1 CASSLQGPVGEQYF TGTGCCAGCAGCTTGCAGGGGCCAGTAGGGGAGCAGTACTTC
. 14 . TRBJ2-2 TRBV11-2 CASSLDRNTGELFF TGTGCCAGCAGCTTGGACAGAAACACCGGGGAGCTGTTTTTT
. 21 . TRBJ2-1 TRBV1 CTSSRGHSGRPDLPTYNEQFF TGCACCAGCAGCCGGGGACATAGCGGGAGGCCGGACCTCCCGACCTACAATGAGCAGTTCTTC
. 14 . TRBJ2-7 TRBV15 CATSRDIGAYEQYF TGTGCCACCAGCAGAGACATAGGAGCATACGAGCAGTACTTC
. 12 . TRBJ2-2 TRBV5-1 CASSIDTGELFF TGCGCCAGCAGCATTGATACCGGGGAGCTGTTTTTT
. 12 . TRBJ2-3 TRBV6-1 CASSESTDTQYF TGTGCCAGCAGTGAGAGCACAGATACGCAGTATTTT
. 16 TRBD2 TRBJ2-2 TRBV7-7 CASSQRAGDVTGELFF TGTGCTAGCAGCCAAAGGGCGGGAGACGTCACCGGGGAGCTGTTTTTT
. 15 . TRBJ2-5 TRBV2 CASTEGAGLEETQYF TGTGCCAGCACCGAAGGGGCGGGACTTGAAGAGACCCAGTACTTC
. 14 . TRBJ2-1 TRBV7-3 CASSLRGSPREQFF TGTGCCAGCAGCTTAAGGGGGTCTCCCAGGGAGCAGTTCTTC
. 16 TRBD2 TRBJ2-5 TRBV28 CASRSSQAGGSQTQYF TGTGCCAGCAGAAGTAGTCAAGCGGGAGGTAGCCAGACCCAGTACTTC
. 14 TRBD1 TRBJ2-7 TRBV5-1 CASSPGTGNDEQYF TGCGCCAGCAGTCCCGGGACAGGGAACGACGAGCAGTACTTC
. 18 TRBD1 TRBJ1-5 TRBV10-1 CASGMRTGIEGGNQPQHF TGCGCCAGCGGTATGAGGACAGGGATTGAGGGTGGGAATCAGCCCCAGCATTTT
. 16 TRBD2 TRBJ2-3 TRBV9 CASSETSGRAPDTQYF TGTGCCAGCAGCGAGACTAGCGGGAGGGCCCCAGATACGCAGTATTTT
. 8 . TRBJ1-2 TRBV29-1 CSVGGYTF TGCAGCGTGGGAGGCTACACCTTC
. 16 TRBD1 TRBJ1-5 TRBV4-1 CASSLNRGNSNQPQHF TGCGCCAGCAGCCTTAACAGGGGTAATAGCAATCAGCCCCAGCATTTT
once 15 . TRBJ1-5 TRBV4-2 CASSQDKGSNQPQHF TGTGCCAGCAGCCAAGATAAAGGTAGCAATCAGCCCCAGCATTTT
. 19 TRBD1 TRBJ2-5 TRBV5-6 CASSLALPTGQGLQETQYF TGTGCCAGCAGCTTGGCCCTTCCCACGGGACAGGGGCTACAAGAGACCCAGTACTTC
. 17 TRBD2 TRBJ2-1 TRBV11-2 CASSLVASGNSYNEQFF TGTGCCAGCAGCTTAGTCGCTAGCGGGAACTCATACAATGAGCAGTTCTTC
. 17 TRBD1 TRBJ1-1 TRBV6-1 CASSEVGQGRKNTEAFF TGTGCCAGCAGTGAAGTTGGACAGGGTCGGAAAAACACTGAAGCTTTCTTT
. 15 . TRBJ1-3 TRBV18 CASSPPWELGNTIYF TGTGCCAGCTCACCACCCTGGGAACTTGGAAACACCATATATTTT
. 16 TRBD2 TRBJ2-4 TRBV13 CASSLSGRGTSHIQYF TGTGCCAGCAGCCTTAGCGGGAGAGGGACCTCTCACATTCAGTACTTC
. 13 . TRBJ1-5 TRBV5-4 CASSWGAGQPQHF TGTGCCAGCAGCTGGGGGGCGGGTCAGCCCCAGCATTTT
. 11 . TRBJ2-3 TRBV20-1 CSASRHDTQYF TGCAGTGCTAGCCGGCATGATACGCAGTATTTT